Listed below are T cell receptor beta chains from one sample, sequenced in a study of blood T cell repertoires in COVID-19. Some clones are missing from TCRdb's copy, which holds only in-frame ones; the method was immunoSEQ multiplex PCR. The sample lists roughly 410,000 clones, roughly 86% occurring once. Source material: peripheral blood. All receptors come from a woman in her sixties with COVID-19, enrolled during active disease. The CDR3 runs from the conserved cysteine through the conserved F or W. D genes are given only for firm matches. Size is stated for part of the rows, as once, few or many counts, or as a class when the clone is expanded.

J,D,size,V,CDR3,DNA
TRBJ1-4,NA,once,TRBV3-1/TRBV3-2,CASSRTPRKLFF,TGTGCCAGCAGCCGGACACCTAGAAAACTGTTTTTT
TRBJ1-3,NA,NA,TRBV7-6,CASSIATTGSGNTIYF,TGTGCCAGCAGCATAGCTACAACAGGGTCGGGAAACACCATATATTTT
TRBJ1-4,NA,NA,TRBV21-1,CASSKARSGSNEKLFF,TGTGCCAGCAGCAAAGCCCGGTCAGGTTCTAATGAAAAACTGTTTTTT
TRBJ2-5,TRBD2,NA,TRBV14,CASSQLGAGDAFGETQYF,TGTGCCAGCAGCCAACTAGGAGCGGGGGATGCCTTTGGTGAGACCCAGTACTTC
TRBJ1-5,TRBD1,NA,TRBV7-6,CASSPATFNQQGKNQPQHF,TGTGCCAGCAGCCCAGCTACCTTTAACCAACAGGGGAAGAATCAGCCCCAGCATTTT
TRBJ1-1,NA,once,TRBV21-1,CASSKLASGDATEAFF,TGTGCCAGCAGCAAATTAGCGTCAGGGGATGCCACTGAAGCTTTCTTT
TRBJ2-2,TRBD2,few,TRBV7-7,CASSLRLAGGELFF,TGTGCCAGCAGCTTACGGCTAGCGGGCGGGGAGCTGTTTTTT
TRBJ2-7,TRBD2,NA,TRBV18,CASSRLAGSYYEQYF,TGTGCCAGCTCACGACTAGCGGGGAGTTACTACGAGCAGTACTTC
TRBJ2-7,TRBD1,NA,TRBV7-2,CASSLKTGTGGPQQYF,TGTGCCAGCAGCTTAAAGACCGGGACAGGGGGGCCCCAGCAGTACTTC
TRBJ1-6,TRBD1,NA,TRBV2,CASSETGAPGSPLHF,TGTGCCAGCAGTGAGACAGGGGCGCCGGGTTCACCCCTCCACTTT
TRBJ1-1,TRBD1,NA,TRBV14,CASSLLPGQGDTEAFF,TGTGCCAGCAGCCTACTACCAGGACAGGGAGACACTGAAGCTTTCTTT
TRBJ2-1,TRBD1,NA,TRBV6-5,CASSAGTGFYNEQFF,TGTGCCAGCAGCGCCGGGACAGGGTTCTACAATGAGCAGTTCTTC
TRBJ2-1,NA,NA,TRBV27,CASRSNRRGQFF,TGTGCCAGCAGATCAAACCGGAGGGGGCAGTTCTTC
TRBJ1-6,TRBD1,NA,TRBV6-1,CASSDTRQGGSSYNSPLHF,TGTGCCAGCAGTGACACCAGACAGGGGGGAAGCTCCTATAATTCACCCCTCCACTTT
TRBJ1-6,NA,NA,TRBV3-1/TRBV3-2,CASSQGAFGSPLHF,TGTGCCAGCAGCCAAGGGGCATTCGGTTCACCCCTCCACTTT
TRBJ1-5,NA,NA,TRBV16,CASSQPGVSNQPQHF,TGTGCCAGCAGCCAACCAGGGGTGAGCAATCAGCCCCAGCATTTT
TRBJ1-1,NA,NA,TRBV7-8,CASRAWTGRAEAFF,TGTGCCAGCCGAGCTTGGACGGGGAGAGCTGAAGCTTTCTTT
TRBJ1-5,TRBD1,NA,TRBV2,CASRYDRANQPQHF,TGTGCCAGCAGATATGACAGGGCCAATCAGCCCCAGCATTTT
TRBJ2-2,NA,NA,TRBV7-9,CASSLSTQGSNTGELFF,TGTGCCAGCAGCTTGTCGACGCAGGGTTCGAACACCGGGGAGCTGTTTTTT
TRBJ1-1,NA,NA,TRBV7-9,CASSALFGTEAFF,TGTGCCAGCAGCGCGTTGTTTGGCACTGAAGCTTTCTTT
TRBJ1-2,NA,NA,TRBV5-8,CASSSDNHGYTF,TGTGCCAGCAGCTCAGACAATCACGGCTACACCTTC
TRBJ1-5,TRBD1,NA,TRBV18,CASSPGQGSQPQHF,TGTGCCAGCTCTCCTGGACAGGGGAGTCAGCCCCAGCATTTT
TRBJ2-1,TRBD2,few,TRBV4-1,CASSRTPTSGGANEQFF,TGCGCCAGCAGCCGTACTCCAACTAGCGGGGGTGCCAATGAGCAGTTCTTC
TRBJ1-1,TRBD1,NA,TRBV2,CASEWAGGRAEAFF,TGTGCCAGCGAATGGGCAGGGGGAAGAGCTGAAGCTTTCTTT
TRBJ2-5,TRBD1,NA,TRBV6-5,CASTDPDRGRVSQYF,TGTGCCAGCACCGACCCGGACAGGGGCCGCGTCTCCCAGTACTTC
TRBJ1-2,NA,NA,TRBV5-1,CASGQNYGYTF,TGCGCCAGTGGACAAAACTATGGCTACACCTTC
TRBJ2-7,NA,NA,TRBV27,CASISGEGAGGRPYEQYF,TGTGCCAGCATTTCTGGAGAGGGGGCGGGGGGAAGACCCTACGAGCAGTACTTC
TRBJ1-2,NA,NA,TRBV5-1,CASSLAPTNNYGYTF,TGCGCCAGCAGCTTGGCCCCTACTAATAACTATGGCTACACCTTC
TRBJ1-5,NA,NA,TRBV12-3/TRBV12-4,CASSLSVSPQHF,TGTGCCAGCAGTCTTTCGGTTTCGCCCCAGCATTTT
TRBJ1-5,TRBD1,NA,TRBV5-1,CASSPQGTGGNQPQHF,TGCGCCAGCAGCCCTCAAGGGACAGGGGGCAATCAGCCCCAGCATTTT
TRBJ1-1,NA,NA,TRBV9,CASSALCPQVAFF,TGTGCCAGCAGCGCCCTTTGTCCCCAGGTGGCTTTCTTT
TRBJ2-2,TRBD2,few,TRBV7-6,CASSPGLAGGQGELFF,TGTGCCAGCAGCCCCGGACTAGCGGGGGGCCAGGGGGAGCTGTTTTTT
TRBJ2-7,TRBD2,NA,TRBV5-1,CASSSPGTSGGEQYF,TGCGCCAGCAGCTCTCCCGGGACTAGCGGGGGGGAGCAGTACTTC
TRBJ2-5,TRBD1,NA,TRBV5-1,CASSSTGGFGTQYF,TGCGCCAGCAGCTCGACAGGGGGATTCGGGACCCAGTACTTC
TRBJ2-1,TRBD1,NA,TRBV14,CASSQSGQGYNEQFF,TGTGCCAGCAGCCAGTCCGGACAGGGGTACAATGAGCAGTTCTTC
TRBJ2-1,NA,NA,TRBV11-2,CASSLSGYREQFF,TGTGCCAGCAGCTTGAGCGGGTATCGTGAGCAGTTCTTC
TRBJ1-2,NA,once,TRBV18,CASSPLGTLNYGYTF,TGTGCCAGCTCACCACTCGGGACACTAAACTATGGCTACACCTTC
TRBJ2-7,NA,once,TRBV30,CAWTDLGEQYF,TGTGCCTGGACGGACTTGGGAGAGCAGTACTTC
TRBJ1-2,TRBD1,NA,TRBV18,CASSPPGRGLLGDGYTF,TGTGCCAGCTCACCACCGGGCAGGGGGCTCTTGGGTGATGGCTACACCTTC
TRBJ1-1,TRBD1,NA,TRBV2,CASSPQGYTEAFF,TGTGCCAGCAGCCCACAGGGGTACACTGAAGCTTTCTTT
TRBJ1-6,NA,few,TRBV24-1,CATSVRQGSPLHF,TGTGCCACCAGTGTACGTCAGGGGTCACCCCTCCACTTT
TRBJ1-6,NA,NA,TRBV18,CASSQDGLNSPLHF,TGTGCCAGCTCCCAAGATGGCCTCAATTCACCCCTCCACTTT
TRBJ2-1,TRBD1,NA,TRBV24-1,CATSDLGTGIGNEQFF,TGTGCCACCAGTGATTTGGGGACAGGGATTGGTAATGAGCAGTTCTTC
TRBJ1-1,NA,NA,TRBV5-1,CASSYQTARNTEAFF,TGCGCCAGCAGCTACCAGACAGCAAGGAACACTGAAGCTTTCTTT
TRBJ1-5,NA,once,TRBV5-6,CASSGYGRGNQPQHF,TGTGCCAGCAGCGGGTATGGTAGAGGGAATCAGCCCCAGCATTTT
TRBJ2-1,NA,NA,TRBV18,CASSPNRALNEQFF,TGTGCCAGCTCACCAAACAGGGCATTGAATGAGCAGTTCTTC